This entry describes one TCR beta chain. CDR1 and CDR2 (germline): MGHDK, SYGVNS. V gave up 8 bases and J gave up 1 base, with 8 bases separating them. This CDR3 comprises 12 residues. The data were obtained in a study of cytomegalovirus exposure and HLA in healthy donors. PCR was performed using 60 Vbeta and 13 Jbeta primers. Sequencing was performed with immunoSEQ multiplex PCR; in TCRdb, only in-frame clones are kept and a portion is missing. The profile shows 50,000 to 60,000 clones, roughly 74% of them singletons. This clonotype was obtained from a female donor in good health and CMV-seronegative. The J gene is TRBJ1-1, the V gene TRBV25-1; no definite D call. The sample comprised PBMCs. CDR3 sequence reads: CASGLGNTEAFF. Here the CDR3 DNA reads TGTGCCAGCGGCCTTGGGAACACTGAAGCTTTCTTT.